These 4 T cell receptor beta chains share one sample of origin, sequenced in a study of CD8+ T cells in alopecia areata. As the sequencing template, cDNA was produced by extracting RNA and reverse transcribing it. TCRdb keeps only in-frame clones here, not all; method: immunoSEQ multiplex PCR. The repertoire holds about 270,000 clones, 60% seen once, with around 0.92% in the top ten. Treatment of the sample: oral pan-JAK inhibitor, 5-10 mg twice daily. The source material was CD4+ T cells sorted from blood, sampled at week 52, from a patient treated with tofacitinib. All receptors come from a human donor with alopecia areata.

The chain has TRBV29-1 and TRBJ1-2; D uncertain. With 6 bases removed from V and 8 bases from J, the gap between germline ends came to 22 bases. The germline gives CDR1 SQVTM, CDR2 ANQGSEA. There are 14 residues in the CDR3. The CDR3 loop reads CSVGARGRSMGYTF. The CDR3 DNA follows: TGCAGCGTCGGCGCCCGCGGACGGTCTATGGGCTACACCTTC.

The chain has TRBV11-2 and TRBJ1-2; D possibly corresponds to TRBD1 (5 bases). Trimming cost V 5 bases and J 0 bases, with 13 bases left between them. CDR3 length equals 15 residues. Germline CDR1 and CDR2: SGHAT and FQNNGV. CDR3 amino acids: CASSDRDLANYGYTF. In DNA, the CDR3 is TGTGCCAGCAGCGACCGGGACCTAGCTAACTATGGCTACACCTTC.

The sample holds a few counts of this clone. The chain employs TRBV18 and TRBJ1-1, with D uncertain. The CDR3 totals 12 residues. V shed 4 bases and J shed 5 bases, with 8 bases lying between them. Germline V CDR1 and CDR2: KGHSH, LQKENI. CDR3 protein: CASSQRETEAFF. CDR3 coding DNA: TGTGCCAGCTCACAGAGGGAGACTGAAGCTTTCTTT.

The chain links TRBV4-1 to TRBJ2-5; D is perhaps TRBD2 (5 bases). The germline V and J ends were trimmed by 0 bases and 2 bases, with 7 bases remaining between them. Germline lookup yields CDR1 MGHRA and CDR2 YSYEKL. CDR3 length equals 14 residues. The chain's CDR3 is CASSQDQRQETQYF. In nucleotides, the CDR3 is TGCGCCAGCAGCCAAGATCAGCGGCAAGAGACCCAGTACTTC.